A selection of T cell receptor beta chains follows, all from one sample in a study of shared clonotypes between healthy human individuals. Clones were sequenced by immunoSEQ multiplex PCR, and TCRdb holds only the in-frame ones, with some missing. In the table there are 1.5 million to 1.9 million clones, approximately 98% of which are singletons. The source material was naive CD4+ T cells sorted from blood. These receptors originate from a man between 25 and 39 years old in good health. Both conserved end residues are part of each CDR3. A D gene is named only where the DNA matches it firmly. Size is omitted from some rows. Given values are once, few, many or a class for expanded clones.

clone_size j_call v_call d_call cdr3_aa cdr3_nt
. TRBJ2-3 TRBV19 TRBD2 CASSRWTSGHPTDTQYF TGTGCCAGTAGTCGATGGACTAGCGGGCACCCCACAGATACGCAGTATTTT
. TRBJ2-1 TRBV2 TRBD2 CASRLAGIYNEQFF TGTGCCAGCCGACTAGCGGGGATCTACAATGAGCAGTTCTTC
once TRBJ2-2 TRBV5-1 TRBD1 CASSKTGGWANTGELFF TGCGCCAGCTCAAAGACAGGGGGCTGGGCGAACACCGGGGAGCTGTTTTTT
. TRBJ2-7 TRBV7-2 . CASSPARSSYEQYF TGTGCCAGCAGCCCCGCCAGGTCCTCCTACGAGCAGTACTTC
. TRBJ2-3 TRBV19 . CASSGTATTDTQYF TGTGCCAGTAGTGGTACAGCGACCACAGATACGCAGTATTTT
. TRBJ2-7 TRBV7-6 TRBD1 CASSAGQGTEQYF TGTGCCAGCAGCGCCGGACAGGGGACCGAGCAGTACTTC
. TRBJ2-3 TRBV15 . CATRGGTGRVGTDTQYF TGTGCCACCAGGGGCGGGACTGGGAGAGTCGGCACAGATACGCAGTATTTT
. TRBJ2-7 TRBV5-5 TRBD2 CASSLPAGGPSYEQYF TGTGCCAGCAGCTTACCAGCGGGAGGCCCTTCCTACGAGCAGTACTTC
. TRBJ2-3 TRBV4-3 TRBD2 CASSRGTSADTQYF TGCGCCAGCAGCCGGGGGACTAGCGCTGATACGCAGTATTTT
. TRBJ1-3 TRBV30 . CAWSRDGGFLTGNTIYF TGTGCCTGGAGTAGGGATGGAGGTTTCCTGACTGGAAACACCATATATTTT
. TRBJ2-3 TRBV25-1 TRBD2 CASSDRTSGRTDTQYF TGTGCCAGCAGTGATAGGACTAGCGGGAGGACAGATACGCAGTATTTT
. TRBJ1-4 TRBV19 TRBD1 CASTQGARISNEKLFF TGTGCCAGCACACAGGGGGCTCGTATCTCTAATGAAAAACTGTTTTTT
. TRBJ1-4 TRBV7-7 . CASSLSPGTLGEKLFF TGTGCCAGCAGCTTATCCCCAGGGACTCTCGGTGAAAAACTGTTTTTT
once TRBJ2-7 TRBV21-1 . CASSKRGYYEQYF TGTGCCAGCAGCAAAAGGGGCTACTACGAGCAGTACTTC
. TRBJ2-3 TRBV5-1 TRBD2 CASSLARTSGKDTDTQYF TGCGCCAGCAGCTTGGCAAGGACTAGCGGGAAGGACACAGATACGCAGTATTTT
. TRBJ1-5 TRBV19 TRBD1 CATGTGFYGQPQHF TGTGCCACAGGGACAGGGTTCTACGGGCAGCCCCAGCATTTT
. TRBJ2-7 TRBV5-1 TRBD1 CASSTGQGASYEQYF TGCGCCAGCAGCACGGGACAGGGGGCTTCCTACGAGCAGTACTTC
. TRBJ2-1 TRBV28 TRBD2 CASSLAVAGDNEQFF TGTGCCAGCAGTTTAGCGGTAGCGGGGGACAATGAGCAGTTCTTC
. TRBJ1-1 TRBV28 . CASSLWRGDTEAFF TGTGCCAGCAGTTTATGGCGGGGAGACACTGAAGCTTTCTTT
. TRBJ1-2 TRBV28 TRBD1 CASSRTAKGTGDYMDYGYTF TGTGCCAGCAGTCGTACCGCTAAAGGGACAGGGGATTATATGGACTATGGCTACACCTTC
. TRBJ1-2 TRBV7-7 TRBD1 CASSSGTGRGYTF TGTGCTAGCAGCTCCGGGACAGGCCGTGGCTACACCTTC
. TRBJ2-1 TRBV6-6 . CASRGSAYNEQFF TGTGCCAGCAGGGGGAGTGCCTACAATGAGCAGTTCTTC
. TRBJ2-4 TRBV6-1 . CASSEGGSAIIQYF TGTGCCAGCAGTGAAGGGGGGAGCGCTATCATTCAGTACTTC
. TRBJ2-5 TRBV1 . CTSSQEVAGAHQETQYF TGCACCAGCAGCCAAGAGGTAGCGGGAGCCCACCAAGAGACCCAGTACTTC
. TRBJ2-3 TRBV7-2 . CASSLEQDGTQYF TGTGCCAGCAGCTTAGAACAAGATGGTACGCAGTATTTT
. TRBJ2-5 TRBV5-1 . CASSLRSVQETQYF TGCGCCAGCAGCTTGCGGTCAGTACAAGAGACCCAGTACTTC
. TRBJ2-7 TRBV6-6 . CASSEIRVSYEQYF TGTGCCAGCAGCGAGATCAGAGTCTCCTACGAGCAGTACTTC
. TRBJ1-4 TRBV6-5 . CASSYRRSEKLFF TGTGCCAGCAGTTACCGGAGGAGTGAAAAACTGTTTTTT
once TRBJ1-1 TRBV5-1 . CASSPAEGGMNTEAFF TGCGCCAGCAGCCCGGCCGAAGGGGGGATGAACACTGAAGCTTTCTTT
. TRBJ2-7 TRBV5-1 . CASSLVTGYEQYF TGCGCCAGCAGCTTGGTCACGGGTTACGAGCAGTACTTC
once TRBJ2-4 TRBV5-6 . CASSLRSPKNIQYF TGTGCCAGCAGCTTGAGGTCCCCCAAAAACATTCAGTACTTC
. TRBJ2-1 TRBV5-1 . CASSFSPPSRLSYNEQFF TGCGCCAGCAGCTTCTCCCCCCCGAGCAGGCTTTCCTACAATGAGCAGTTCTTC
. TRBJ1-1 TRBV5-1 TRBD1 CASSLENRDSEAFF TGCGCCAGCAGCTTGGAGAACCGGGACAGTGAAGCTTTCTTT
. TRBJ1-1 TRBV28 . CASSLFHQATEAFF TGTGCCAGCAGTTTATTTCATCAGGCCACTGAAGCTTTCTTT
. TRBJ2-7 TRBV18 TRBD1 CASSVLGQGLNEQYF TGTGCCAGCTCAGTCTTAGGACAGGGGCTAAACGAGCAGTACTTC
. TRBJ1-1 TRBV5-4 . CASSLGVGVEAFF TGTGCCAGCAGCTTAGGAGTGGGAGTTGAAGCTTTCTTT
. TRBJ2-2 TRBV10-3 . CAISESLQRSTGELFF TGTGCCATCAGTGAGTCGCTCCAGCGTAGCACCGGGGAGCTGTTTTTT
once TRBJ2-2 TRBV19 . CASSARYSRGRGELFF TGTGCCAGTAGTGCTCGATACAGTAGGGGCCGCGGGGAGCTGTTTTTT
. TRBJ2-6 TRBV30 . CAWSVYSLGANVLTF TGTGCCTGGAGTGTTTATAGCCTGGGGGCCAACGTCCTGACTTTC
. TRBJ2-1 TRBV15 TRBD1 CATSIGTGGNEQFF TGTGCCACCAGTATAGGGACAGGGGGGAATGAGCAGTTCTTC
. TRBJ1-1 TRBV19 . CASSIVTGRAGEAFF TGTGCCAGTAGTATAGTCACAGGCCGAGCCGGTGAAGCTTTCTTT
. TRBJ2-3 TRBV13 TRBD2 CASSPRDSGTTDTQYF TGTGCCAGCAGCCCGCGGGATAGCGGGACCACAGATACGCAGTATTTT
. TRBJ2-7 TRBV28 . CASSTGFYEQYF TGTGCCAGCTCAACAGGGTTCTACGAGCAGTACTTC
. TRBJ2-7 TRBV9 . CASSVGGLSYEQYF TGTGCCAGCAGCGTAGGTGGGCTGTCCTACGAGCAGTACTTC
once TRBJ1-2 TRBV5-1 . CASSYQTALYGYTF TGCGCCAGCAGCTATCAGACAGCGCTCTATGGCTACACCTTC
. TRBJ2-1 TRBV15 . CATRKVLGTYEQFF TGTGCCACCAGGAAGGTCCTCGGGACCTATGAGCAGTTCTTC
. TRBJ2-7 TRBV18 . CASSPDPYYEQYF TGTGCCAGCTCACCTGATCCATACTACGAGCAGTACTTC
. TRBJ2-1 TRBV9 . CASSGPGEQFF TGTGCCAGCAGCGGACCCGGTGAGCAGTTCTTC
once TRBJ2-2 TRBV29-1 TRBD1 CSARTGGANTGELFF TGCAGCGCCAGGACAGGGGGCGCGAACACCGGGGAGCTGTTTTTT
. TRBJ2-1 TRBV11-2 . CASRQIIGRGGNEQFF TGTGCCAGCAGACAAATTATCGGTCGGGGAGGCAATGAGCAGTTCTTC
. TRBJ2-5 TRBV6-1 . CASSEGVRWETQYF TGTGCCAGCAGTGAAGGGGTTAGATGGGAGACCCAGTACTTC
. TRBJ1-5 TRBV2 TRBD1 CASSPGTGGFGNQPQHF TGTGCCAGCAGTCCCGGGACAGGGGGCTTCGGCAATCAGCCCCAGCATTTT
. TRBJ2-7 TRBV5-8 TRBD2 CASSFPGGSYEQYF TGTGCCAGCAGCTTTCCGGGAGGGTCCTACGAGCAGTACTTC
once TRBJ1-2 TRBV29-1 . CSVEAGAANYGYTF TGCAGCGTTGAAGCAGGCGCCGCTAACTATGGCTACACCTTC
. TRBJ2-1 TRBV27 TRBD2 CASSLGGSSYNEQFF TGTGCCAGCAGTTTAGGCGGGAGCTCCTACAATGAGCAGTTCTTC
. TRBJ2-1 TRBV11-2 . CASSPIRGYNEQFF TGTGCCAGCAGTCCTATCAGGGGCTACAATGAGCAGTTCTTC
. TRBJ2-1 TRBV6-1 . CASSEEPGSVLYNEQFF TGTGCCAGCAGTGAGGAGCCTGGGAGCGTGCTTTACAATGAGCAGTTCTTC
. TRBJ1-1 TRBV7-3 . CASSLILNTEAFF TGTGCCAGCAGCTTAATCCTGAACACTGAAGCTTTCTTT
once TRBJ2-1 TRBV18 . CASSPGGTFGGSPNEQFF TGTGCCAGCTCACCAGGGGGGACCTTTGGTGGGTCGCCCAATGAGCAGTTCTTC
. TRBJ1-2 TRBV6-1 . CASSEGPSNYGYTF TGTGCCAGCAGTGAAGGACCTTCTAACTATGGCTACACCTTC